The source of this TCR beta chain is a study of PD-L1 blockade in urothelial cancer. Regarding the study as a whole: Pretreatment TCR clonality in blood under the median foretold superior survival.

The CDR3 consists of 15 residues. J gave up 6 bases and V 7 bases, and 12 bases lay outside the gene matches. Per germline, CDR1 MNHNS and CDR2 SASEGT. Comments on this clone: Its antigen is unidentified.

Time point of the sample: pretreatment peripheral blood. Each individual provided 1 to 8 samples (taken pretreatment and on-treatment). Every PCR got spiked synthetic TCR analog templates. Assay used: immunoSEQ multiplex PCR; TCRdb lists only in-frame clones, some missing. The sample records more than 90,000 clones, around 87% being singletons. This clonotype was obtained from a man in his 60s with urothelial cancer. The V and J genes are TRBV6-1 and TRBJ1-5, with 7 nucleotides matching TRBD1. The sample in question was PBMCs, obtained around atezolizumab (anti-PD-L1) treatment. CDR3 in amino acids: CASILLLGGGQPQHF. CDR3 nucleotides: TGTGCCAGCATCCTCCTTTTAGGGGGCGGTCAGCCCCAGCATTTT.